This note documents a single T cell receptor (beta chain) sequence. This entry comes from a study of shared clonotypes between healthy human individuals. Germline V gene sequence: CDR1 SGHRS, CDR2 YFSETQ. CDR3 length equals 14 residues. Trimming shortened V by 1 base and J by 2 bases, and 9 bases separated the two germline ends. TCRdb's copy holds only in-frame clones and misses some; the assay was immunoSEQ multiplex PCR. The data show about 470,000 clones, around 75% seen once. The clonotype comes from a middle-aged woman in good health. Some clones in this sample may be carry-over from other donors' samples. Sequenced: PBMCs. The chain recombines TRBV5-1 with TRBJ1-2; D gene unclear. CDR3 in amino acids: CASSLQFDNYGYTF. The CDR3 coding sequence is TGCGCCAGCAGCTTGCAGTTCGACAACTATGGCTACACCTTC.